Sequencing of this T cell receptor beta chain was carried out in a study of Graves' ophthalmopathy and Graves' hyperthyroidism. As for the study in general: By definition, stable hyperthyroidism involved no ophthalmopathy within 18 months of follow-up.

Study results and caveats: Detection in blood was also observed for most expanded thyroid clonotypes above 0.001 frequency. Distinction of ophthalmopathy from stable hyperthyroidism by a 13-signature model reached 85% to 90% sensitivity and roughly 78% specificity.

To note about this clonotype: Its antigen is as yet unknown.

Participants with hyperthyroidism, aged 18 to 65, were newly diagnosed with under 2 months' duration. CDR3 regions of TCR beta were amplified from RNA transcripts. Second-round multiplex PCR came after a first-round RT-PCR that employed HTBI primers. Each CDR3 protein is one row after TCRdb ran MiXCR on the multiplex PCR reads. Of roughly 1.1 million distinct CDR3 sequences listed, about two fifths are singletons. Per germline, CDR1 KGHDR and CDR2 SFDVKD. V lost 12 bases and J lost 7, with 17 bases in between. There are 12 residues in the CDR3. The origin of this receptor is an adult man with Graves' hyperthyroidism. This chain connects TRBV24-1 to TRBJ1-2; D uncertain. The specimen sequenced was peripheral blood or thyroid tissue (not recorded which). In DNA form, the CDR3 reads TGTGCCTGGAATGTACGCCCGGGTGGCTACACCTTC. This gives the protein CAWNVRPGGYTF.